These 26 T cell receptor beta chains share one sample of origin, sequenced in a study of long-term antiretroviral therapy in people with HIV. The libraries were made with immunoSEQ v3.0 at survey level. The table came from immunoSEQ multiplex PCR; TCRdb's copy has only in-frame clones and leaves some out. The data contain 25,000 to 35,000 clones, around 90% of them singletons. The sample here was unsorted PBMCs, taken 1.8 years after starting antiretroviral therapy. The receptors stem from a woman aged 18-30 years with HIV.

This clone was seen only once. V usage is TRBV15 and J usage is TRBJ2-3; tentatively, D is TRBD2 (5 bases). The V gene lost 0 bases and the J gene lost 0 bases, with 13 bases spanning the gap. CDR3 size: 17 residues. The germline V gene encodes CDR1 LNHNV and CDR2 YYDKDF (reference sequence). CDR3 amino acids: CATSRDYGGLSTDTQYF. The CDR3, as DNA: TGTGCCACCAGCAGAGATTATGGCGGGTTAAGCACAGATACGCAGTATTTT. Combining the CDR3 with reference TRBV15 and TRBJ2-3 gives the whole variable domain DAMVIQNPRYQVTQFGKPVTLSCSQTLNHNVMYWYQQKSSQAPKLLFHYYDKDFNNEADTPDNFQSRRPNTSFCFLDIRSPGLGDTAMYLCATSRDYGGLSTDTQYFGPGTRLTVL.

The chain is built from TRBV27 and TRBJ2-1; TRBD2 matches 12 bases. CDR1 MNHEY and CDR2 SMNVEV come from the germline V gene (reference sequence). Trimming cost V 8 bases and J 7 bases; bases outside gene matches: 12. The CDR3 contains 16 residues. The CDR3 DNA reads as TGTGCCAGCTCCGATCTAGCGGGAGGGGGCGGAAATGAGCAGTTCTTC. This translates into CASSDLAGGGGNEQFF.

The genes are TRBV7-3 and TRBJ2-1; 10 bases fit TRBD2. Per germline, CDR1 SGHTA and CDR2 FQGTGA. Trimming took 5 bases from V and 4 from J; bases not matched to a gene: 11. The CDR3 has 17 amino acids. CDR3 nucleotides: TGTGCCAGCAGCCCTACCTTAGCGGGAGGAGGATACAATGAGCAGTTCTTC. This sequence encodes CASSPTLAGGGYNEQFF.

The genes are TRBV19 and TRBJ1-1; TRBD1 might be the D (5 bases). Germline V gene lookup returns CDR1 LNHDA and CDR2 SQIVND (reference sequence). The CDR3 covers 14 residues. V was shortened by 5 bases and J by 4 bases, with 14 bases between the two germline ends. The CDR3 protein is CASSPSRVGTEAFF. The CDR3 region has the DNA TGTGCCAGTAGTCCCTCCAGGGTGGGCACTGAAGCTTTCTTT.

The chain employs TRBV27 and TRBJ2-1; 10 nucleotides line up with TRBD2. The CDR3 totals 15 residues. The V gene's germline CDR1 is MNHEY and CDR2 SMNVEV (reference sequence). The junction had 3 bases not matched to a gene; V was cut back by 2 bases and J by 5 bases. CDR3 region: CASSLILAGNNEQFF. The DNA of the CDR3 is TGTGCCAGCAGTTTAATACTAGCGGGAAACAATGAGCAGTTCTTC.

The chain has TRBV4-2 and TRBJ2-5; D unresolved. The CDR3 runs to 14 residues. Per the germline V gene, CDR1 is LGHNA and CDR2 is YNFKEQ. V lost 1 base and J lost 2, with 8 bases in between. The CDR3 region has the DNA TGTGCCAGCAGCCAAGGTGCCAGTCAAGAGACCCAGTACTTC. Its protein is CASSQGASQETQYF.

The V and J genes are TRBV27 and TRBJ2-5; 11 nucleotides align to TRBD1. Per the germline V gene, CDR1 is MNHEY and CDR2 is SMNVEV (reference sequence). Unmatched junction bases numbered 10, after V lost 5 bases and J lost 5 bases. The CDR3 runs 16 residues. CDR3 region: CASSRHPGQGDETQYF. The DNA for the CDR3 is TGTGCCAGCAGTCGCCACCCGGGACAGGGGGATGAGACCCAGTACTTC.

This chain uses TRBV2 with TRBJ2-7; D uncertain. This CDR3 has 14 amino acids. Between the trimmed V and J ends, which lost 7 bases and 3 bases, there was a span of 16 bases. Germline assignment: CDR1 SNHLY and CDR2 FYNNEI. The CDR3 DNA sequence: TGTGCCAGCAAACCCAATAAGGCACTCTACGAGCAGTACTTC. Translation gives CASKPNKALYEQYF. Looking up the rest from reference TRBV2 and TRBJ2-7 gives the full variable domain: EPEVTQTPSHQVTQMGQEVILRCVPISNHLYFYWYRQILGQKVEFLVSFYNNEISEKSEIFDDQFSVERPDGSNFTLKIRSTKLEDSAMYFCASKPNKALYEQYFGPGTRLTVT.

V usage is TRBV7-9 and J usage is TRBJ2-1; 13 bases line up with TRBD2. Germline CDR1 reads SEHNR; CDR2 reads FQNEAQ (reference sequence). J was trimmed by 4 bases and V by 3 bases; bases with no gene match: 6. The CDR3 spans 17 residues. CDR3 in amino acids: CASSFGLAGDTYNEQFF. The CDR3 region has the DNA TGTGCCAGCAGCTTCGGACTAGCGGGAGATACATACAATGAGCAGTTCTTC. Using reference TRBV7-9 and TRBJ2-1 for the parts outside the CDR3, the full variable domain is DTGVSQNPRHKITKRGQNVTFRCDPISEHNRLYWYRQTLGQGPEFLTYFQNEAQLEKSRLLSDRFSAERPKGSFSTLEIQRTEQGDSAMYLCASSFGLAGDTYNEQFFGPGTRLTVL.

The chain is built from TRBV10-3 and TRBJ2-5; D ambiguous. Trimming pared 4 bases from V and 1 base from J, leaving 7 bases between. Germline V gene sequence: CDR1 ENHRY, CDR2 SYGVKD. This CDR3 is 13 amino acids long. The CDR3 reads CAISGQTQETQYF. CDR3 sequence (DNA): TGTGCCATCAGTGGACAAACCCAAGAGACCCAGTACTTC.

This chain joins TRBV18 and TRBJ1-5, with 10 bases identical to TRBD1. The CDR3 is 14 amino acids. Germline assignment: CDR1 KGHSH and CDR2 LQKENI. Trimming took 6 bases from V and 7 from J; bases not matched to a gene: 6. The CDR3 nucleotides are TGTGCCAGCTCGACAGGGGGCGCCGAGCAGCCCCAGCATTTT. This sequence encodes CASSTGGAEQPQHF.

The V and J genes are TRBV2 and TRBJ1-2, with D possibly being TRBD1 (5 bases). V lost 1 base, J lost 4 bases, and 10 bases lay in between. The CDR3 spans 14 residues. In germline, CDR1 is SNHLY, CDR2 FYNNEI. This CDR3 reads CASSEGGISYGYTF. CDR3 in DNA: TGTGCCAGCAGTGAAGGGGGGATTTCCTATGGCTACACCTTC.

This chain joins TRBV9 and TRBJ1-1; D might be TRBD1 (6 bases). V lost 0 bases and J 5 bases, leaving 8 bases between the germline ends. The germline gives CDR1 SGDLS, CDR2 YYNGEE. The CDR3 has 13 residues. The CDR3 spells CASSVAGETEAFF. The DNA of the CDR3 is TGTGCCAGCAGCGTAGCAGGGGAGACTGAAGCTTTCTTT.

V usage is TRBV7-2 and J usage is TRBJ2-3, with D perhaps matching TRBD2 (5 bases). Germline values: CDR1 SGHTA, CDR2 FQGNSA. CDR3 length equals 15 residues. Between the trimmed V and J ends, which lost 5 bases and 0 bases, there was a span of 12 bases. In nucleotides, the CDR3 is TGTGCCAGCAGCCCTTGGGAGATCAGCACAGATACGCAGTATTTT. Residues: CASSPWEISTDTQYF.

This chain connects TRBV28 to TRBJ2-7; a weak D match, TRBD1 (5 bases). There are 12 residues in the CDR3. Per germline, CDR1 MDHEN and CDR2 SYDVKM. V was shortened by 4 bases and J by 4 bases, with 8 bases between the two germline ends. CDR3 protein: CASSSAGYEQYF. As DNA, the CDR3 is TGTGCCAGCAGTTCGGCAGGGTACGAGCAGTACTTC.

The V call is TRBV9, the J call TRBJ2-7; 8 bases map to TRBD1. Germline loops: CDR1 SGDLS, CDR2 YYNGEE. The CDR3 has 14 amino acids. V dropped 3 bases and J dropped 4; count of bases not matched to a gene: 6. This CDR3 is CASSGTGSGYEQYF. The CDR3 DNA reads as TGTGCCAGCAGCGGGACAGGGTCTGGGTACGAGCAGTACTTC.

The chain is built from TRBV9 and TRBJ2-5, with 7 positions matching TRBD1. Germline CDR1 SGDLS, CDR2 YYNGEE. The CDR3 length is 16 residues. V trimming: 4 bases; J trimming: 3 bases; junction bases outside the gene matches: 12. CDR3 loop: CASSTYPGTEEETQYF. Here the CDR3 DNA reads TGTGCCAGCAGCACCTACCCGGGGACAGAAGAAGAGACCCAGTACTTC.

The CDR3 DNA follows: TGTGCCAGCTCACAGACTAGTAGCATCGATGAGACCCAGTACTTC. This translates into CASSQTSSIDETQYF. V usage is TRBV18 and J usage is TRBJ2-5, with a weak D call TRBD2 (6 bases). Germline V lookup: CDR1 KGHSH, CDR2 LQKENI. Trimming took 4 bases from V and 5 from J, leaving 17 bases between them. There are 15 residues in the CDR3.

This clone has just a few counts. The gene calls are TRBV29-1 and TRBJ1-2; 9 positions match TRBD1. The CDR3 is 14 residues long. Germline trimming cut 1 base from V and 3 bases from J; bases unmatched to any gene: 3. In germline, CDR1 is SQVTM, CDR2 ANQGSEA. CDR3 in DNA: TGCAGCGTTGAAGTGTGGACAGGGGACTATGGCTACACCTTC. Its translation: CSVEVWTGDYGYTF.

The rearrangement links TRBV5-4 to TRBJ2-2; no clear D gene. In germline, CDR1 is SGHNT, CDR2 YYREEE (reference sequence). V lost 0 bases and J 5 bases, leaving 14 bases between the germline ends. CDR3 length equals 16 residues. The CDR3 nucleotides are TGTGCCAGCAGCTTGGAAAATCCCTTGGGTACCGGGGAGCTGTTTTTT. It translates to CASSLENPLGTGELFF.

The V and J genes are TRBV7-9 and TRBJ2-2; TRBD2 matches at 13 bases. The V gene's germline CDR1 is SEHNR and CDR2 FQNEAQ (reference sequence). This CDR3 is 17 amino acids long. J lost 6 bases, V lost 2 bases, and 6 bases had no gene match. For the CDR3, the DNA is TGTGCCAGCAGCTTAACTAGCGGGAGGGTAAAGCCCGGGGAGCTGTTTTTT. Translation: CASSLTSGRVKPGELFF.

A single count supports this clone. The chain combines TRBV6-5 with TRBJ1-1; D is uncertain. Trimming took 0 bases from V and 3 from J, leaving 14 bases between them. This CDR3 region has 16 residues. Germline V CDR1 and CDR2: MNHEY, SVGAGI. CDR3 in amino acids: CASSYSFGNVDTEAFF. The CDR3 nucleotides are TGTGCCAGCAGTTACTCGTTCGGCAATGTGGACACTGAAGCTTTCTTT.

CDR3 coding DNA: TGTGCCAGCAGCTTTGGACCCCGGGACGCCATCCCCAACGAGCAGTACTTC. This translates into CASSFGPRDAIPNEQYF. The rearrangement uses TRBV7-8 and TRBJ2-7; D is perhaps TRBD1 or TRBD2 (5 bases each). Per the germline V gene, CDR1 is SGHVS and CDR2 is FQNEAQ. The CDR3 has 17 amino acids. The V end was cut by 3 bases, the J end by 5 bases, with 23 bases between. Using reference TRBV7-8 and TRBJ2-7 for the parts outside the CDR3, the full variable domain is GAGVSQSPRYKVAKRGQDVALRCDPISGHVSLFWYQQALGQGPEFLTYFQNEAQLDKSGLPSDRFFAERPEGSVSTLKIQRTQQEDSAVYLCASSFGPRDAIPNEQYFGPGTRLTVT.

This clone came up a few times. This chain links TRBV5-4 with TRBJ2-7; either TRBD1 or TRBD2 may fit D (5 bases each). The CDR3 runs 14 residues. Germline lookup yields CDR1 SGHNT and CDR2 YYREEE (reference sequence). V was clipped by 4 bases and J by 3 bases, with 14 bases between them. The CDR3 reads CASSEGERSYEQYF. The DNA for the CDR3 is TGTGCCAGCAGCGAAGGGGAGAGGAGCTACGAGCAGTACTTC. The complete variable domain, with remaining parts taken from reference TRBV5-4 and TRBJ2-7, reads ETGVTQSPTHLIKTRGQQVTLRCSSQSGHNTVSWYQQALGQGPQFIFQYYREEENGRGNFPPRFSGLQFPNYSSELNVNALELDDSALYLCASSEGERSYEQYFGPGTRLTVT.

This chain connects TRBV27 to TRBJ2-2, with 7 positions matching TRBD1. V lost 6 bases, J lost 2 bases, and 9 bases stayed unmatched. CDR3 length: 16 amino acids. Per the germline V gene, CDR1 is MNHEY and CDR2 is SMNVEV (reference sequence). The CDR3 DNA sequence: TGTGCCAGCAGCAAACCGAGGGGGCTAAACACCGGGGAGCTGTTTTTT. Its protein is CASSKPRGLNTGELFF.

This chain connects TRBV4-2 to TRBJ2-1, with D possibly being TRBD2 (6 bases). The germline V gene has CDR1 LGHNA and CDR2 YNFKEQ. V was trimmed by 3 bases and J by 3 bases, leaving 9 bases between them. CDR3 length equals 14 residues. This CDR3 reads CASSHGTGYNEQFF. The CDR3 DNA follows: TGTGCCAGCAGCCACGGGACTGGCTACAATGAGCAGTTCTTC.